The next 14 T cell receptor beta chains were all read from a single sample in a study of T-cell reconstitution after alpha-beta-depleted transplantation in children. Preparation of the TCRbeta library used unique molecular identifiers. MiXCR was run by TCRdb on the PCR reads, yielding one entry per CDR3 protein. Seen here are 75,000 to 80,000 distinct CDR3 sequences, 18% observed once, and the top ten hold about 47%. This specimen was PBMCs, mostly from graft donor cells, taken 360 days after TCRalphabeta/CD19-depleted stem cell transplant. The receptors originated from a male patient aged 2-15 years who had a stem cell transplant for acute lymphoblastic leukemia, so the T cells may come from the graft donor.

This clonotype was counted between two and nine times. V and J are TRBV20-1 and TRBJ2-1; 8 bases align to TRBD2. Trimming took 6 bases from V and 3 from J; bases not matched to a gene: 10. The length of the CDR3 is 15 residues. Germline assignment: CDR1 DFQATT and CDR2 SNEGSKA (reference sequence). CDR3 DNA sequence: TGCAGTGCCCGACGACGGCGGGAGGACTACAATGAGCAGTTCTTC. Translation: CSARRRREDYNEQFF.

This clonotype was recorded only once. This rearrangement joins TRBV7-2 to TRBJ2-1; D call uncertain. This CDR3 spans 17 amino acids. V lost 2 bases and J 0 bases, leaving 14 bases between the germline ends. The germline CDR1 and CDR2 sequences are SGHTA and FQGNSA. This chain's CDR3 is CASSLLPAASSYNEQFF. The DNA of the CDR3 is TGTGCCAGCAGCTTACTCCCGGCGGCCAGCTCCTACAATGAGCAGTTCTTC.

This clonotype has only a few counts. The rearrangement links TRBV5-1 to TRBJ2-1, with 7 bases identical to TRBD2. Germline V gene data show CDR1 as SGHRS and CDR2 as YFSETQ. Unmatched junction bases numbered 7, after V lost 0 bases and J lost 4 bases. This CDR3 spans 16 amino acids. The CDR3 spells CASSLGASGRYNEQFF. CDR3 coding DNA: TGCGCCAGCAGCTTGGGGGCTAGCGGCCGTTACAATGAGCAGTTCTTC.

This clonotype was detected only a few times. The chain joins TRBV5-6 to TRBJ2-7, with 11 bases aligning to TRBD2. V lost 2 bases to trimming and J lost 6 bases; unmatched junction nucleotides: 10. The germline gives CDR1 SGHDT, CDR2 YYEEEE. The CDR3 runs 16 residues. CDR3 loop: CASSFAGLAVFREQYF. CDR3 nucleotide sequence: TGTGCCAGCAGCTTCGCGGGACTAGCGGTTTTTCGCGAGCAGTACTTC.

This clonotype was found a few times. The V call is TRBV5-1, the J call TRBJ2-1; 11 bases fit TRBD2. The CDR3 is made up of 16 amino acids. After removal of 0 bases from V and 5 bases from J, the junction contained 4 bases not matched to a gene. Germline CDR1 and CDR2: SGHRS and YFSETQ. Here the CDR3 reads CASSLGGTSGNNEQFF. In DNA, the CDR3 is TGCGCCAGCAGCTTGGGGGGGACTAGCGGCAACAATGAGCAGTTCTTC.

The chain combines TRBV11-3 with TRBJ2-2; D not resolved. Deletions cut 5 bases from V and 3 bases from J, with 10 bases between. Germline CDR1 SGHNT, CDR2 YENEEA. The CDR3 has 14 residues. The CDR3 loop reads CASSLHLYTGELFF. The CDR3 DNA reads TGTGCCAGCAGCCTTCACCTCTACACCGGGGAGCTGTTTTTT.

This clonotype showed up many times. A junction end diverges from the germline sequence, so it may reflect a read error. The V gene is TRBV7-7, the J gene TRBJ2-1; the D is unclear. The CDR3 contains 13 residues. The V gene's germline CDR1 is SSHAT and CDR2 FNYEAQ (reference sequence). The CDR3 nucleotides are TGTGCTAGCAGCCCCTACAATGGTTATGAGCAGTTCTTC. This sequence encodes CASSPYNGYEQFF.

This clonotype was counted at least ten times. The rearrangement joins TRBV4-1 to TRBJ2-3, with TRBD2 as a possible D gene (6 bases). There are 15 residues in the CDR3. CDR1 and CDR2 from the germline V gene are MGHRA and YSYEKL. Trimming took off 1 base at V and 4 bases at J, with 12 bases between the two ends. CDR3 protein: CASSQVFSGADTQYF. In DNA form, the CDR3 reads TGCGCCAGCAGCCAAGTATTTAGCGGAGCAGATACGCAGTATTTT.

Many counts were recorded for this clonotype. V is TRBV5-6 and J is TRBJ2-3; no clear D. Germline loops: CDR1 SGHDT, CDR2 YYEEEE. The CDR3 contains 17 residues. V dropped 2 bases and J dropped 3 bases, with 19 bases sitting between them. The CDR3 DNA reads as TGTGCCAGCAGCTTTCTGCCCGTCCTGGGTGGAACAGATACGCAGTATTTT. Amino acids: CASSFLPVLGGTDTQYF.

This clonotype was observed at least ten times. The chain has TRBV7-9 and TRBJ1-1; maybe TRBD1 (5 bases). Germline V gene data show CDR1 as SEHNR and CDR2 as FQNEAQ (reference sequence). This CDR3 contains 15 residues. Trimming removed 1 base from V and 4 bases from J, with 13 bases in between. In nucleotides, the CDR3 is TGTGCCAGCAGCTTAGATTATTCCAGGGTCACTGAAGCTTTCTTT. It is translated as CASSLDYSRVTEAFF.

This clonotype has just a few counts. In DNA, the CDR3 is TGCAGTGCTACAAGACCACTAGCGGGCGTCTCTTTAGAGCAGTTCTTC. Protein: CSATRPLAGVSLEQFF. The chain has TRBV20-1 and TRBJ2-1; 9 bases are a match to TRBD2. The germline V gene has CDR1 DFQATT and CDR2 SNEGSKA (reference sequence). The V gene end was trimmed by 4 bases and the J gene end by 10 bases; junction bases not matched to a gene: 17. This CDR3 is 16 amino acids long.

The chain couples TRBV29-1 to TRBJ2-5; the D call may be TRBD1 or TRBD2 (6 bases each). V was pared by 6 bases and J by 5 bases, with 16 bases between. The CDR3 extends over 13 amino acids. CDR1 is SQVTM, CDR2 ANQGSEA, per germline. In DNA form, the CDR3 reads TGCAGCGTCCTCAGGGGTGGAGGGGAGACCCAGTACTTC. It translates to CSVLRGGGETQYF.

This clonotype came up many times. The CDR3 nucleotides read TGTGCCAGCAGACCAGGGGGCGCCGCCGGGGAGCTGTTTTTT. Protein: CASRPGGAAGELFF. The chain joins TRBV5-4 to TRBJ2-2; 8 bases line up with TRBD1. The CDR3 length is 14 residues. CDR1 is SGHNT and CDR2 is YYREEE in the germline V gene (reference sequence). V shed 5 bases, J shed 6 bases, and the junction held 6 bases outside the gene matches.

This chain links TRBV24-1 with TRBJ2-7; D is ambiguous. The CDR3 is 13 amino acids. The V end lost 1 base, the J end lost 0 bases, and 3 bases lay between the germline ends. Germline assignment: CDR1 KGHDR and CDR2 SFDVKD. Here the CDR3 DNA reads TGTGCCACCAGTGATTTTTTCTCCTACGAGCAGTACTTC. Encoded protein: CATSDFFSYEQYF.